The TCR beta chain described here comes from a study of OX40 agonist ivuxolimab in advanced cancers. The wider study: Six ivuxolimab dose levels, 0.01 to 10 mg/kg, were given intravenously every 2 weeks.

Trimming took 4 bases from V and 7 from J, leaving 10 bases between them. This CDR3 comprises 12 residues. CDR1 and CDR2 (germline): SGHDN, FVKESK. Libraries were prepared by immunoSEQ multiplex PCR; TCRdb keeps only in-frame clonotypes and omits some of them. The sample lists 35,000 to 45,000 clones; roughly 86% were seen once. Cycle 7 day 1, cycle 4 day 1, and baseline were the timepoints at which blood was sampled. The sample in question was CD4+ or CD8+ T cells sorted from blood, obtained in a trial of the OX40 agonist ivuxolimab. The gene calls are TRBV14 and TRBJ2-5; D perhaps matches TRBD1 (5 bases). The source is an adult with an advanced solid tumor such as melanoma, head and neck, liver or kidney cancer. The CDR3 loop reads CASSPDMGTQYF. For the CDR3, the DNA is TGTGCCAGCAGCCCGGACATGGGGACCCAGTACTTC.